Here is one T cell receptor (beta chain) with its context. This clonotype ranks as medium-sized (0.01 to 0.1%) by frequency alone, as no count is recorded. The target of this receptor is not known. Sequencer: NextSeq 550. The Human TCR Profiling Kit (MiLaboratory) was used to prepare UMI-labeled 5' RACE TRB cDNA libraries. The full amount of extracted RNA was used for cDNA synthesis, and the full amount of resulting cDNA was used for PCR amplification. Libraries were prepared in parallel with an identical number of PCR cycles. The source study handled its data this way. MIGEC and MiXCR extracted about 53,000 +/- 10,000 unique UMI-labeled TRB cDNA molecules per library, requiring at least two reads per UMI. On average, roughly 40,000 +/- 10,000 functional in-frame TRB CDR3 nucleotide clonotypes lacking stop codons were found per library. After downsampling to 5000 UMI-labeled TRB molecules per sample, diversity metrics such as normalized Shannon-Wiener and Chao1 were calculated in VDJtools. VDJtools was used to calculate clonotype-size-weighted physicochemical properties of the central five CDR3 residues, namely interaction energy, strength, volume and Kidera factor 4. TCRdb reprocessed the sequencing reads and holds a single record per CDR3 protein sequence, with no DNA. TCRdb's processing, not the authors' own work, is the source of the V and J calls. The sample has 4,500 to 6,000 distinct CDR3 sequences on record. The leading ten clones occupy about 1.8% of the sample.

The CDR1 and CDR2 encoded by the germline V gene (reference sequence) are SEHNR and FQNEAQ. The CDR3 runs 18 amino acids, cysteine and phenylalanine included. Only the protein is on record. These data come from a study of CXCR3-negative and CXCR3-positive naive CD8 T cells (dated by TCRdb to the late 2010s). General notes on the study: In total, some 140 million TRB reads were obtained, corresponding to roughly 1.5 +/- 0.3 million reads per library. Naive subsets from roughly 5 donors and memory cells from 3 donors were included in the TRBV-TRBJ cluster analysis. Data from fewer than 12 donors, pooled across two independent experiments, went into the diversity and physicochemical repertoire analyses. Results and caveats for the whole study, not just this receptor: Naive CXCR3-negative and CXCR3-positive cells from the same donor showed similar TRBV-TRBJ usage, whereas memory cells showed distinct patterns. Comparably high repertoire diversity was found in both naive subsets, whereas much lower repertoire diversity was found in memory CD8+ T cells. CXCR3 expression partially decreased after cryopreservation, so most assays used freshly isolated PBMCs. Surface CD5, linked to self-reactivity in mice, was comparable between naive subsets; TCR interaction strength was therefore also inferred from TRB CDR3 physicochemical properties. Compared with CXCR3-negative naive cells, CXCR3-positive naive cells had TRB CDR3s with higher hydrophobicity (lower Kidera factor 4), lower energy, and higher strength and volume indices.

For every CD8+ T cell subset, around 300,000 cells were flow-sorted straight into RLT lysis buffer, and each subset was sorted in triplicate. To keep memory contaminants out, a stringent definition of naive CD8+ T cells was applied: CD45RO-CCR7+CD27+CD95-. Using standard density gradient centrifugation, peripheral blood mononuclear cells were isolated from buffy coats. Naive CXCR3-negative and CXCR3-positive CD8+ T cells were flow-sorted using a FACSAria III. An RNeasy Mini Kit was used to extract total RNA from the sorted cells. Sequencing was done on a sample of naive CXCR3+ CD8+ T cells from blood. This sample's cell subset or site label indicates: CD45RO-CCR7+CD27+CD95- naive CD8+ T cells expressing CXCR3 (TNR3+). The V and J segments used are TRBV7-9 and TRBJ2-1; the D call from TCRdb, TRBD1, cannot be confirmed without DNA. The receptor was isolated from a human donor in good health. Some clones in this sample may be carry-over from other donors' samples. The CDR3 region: CASRPQGPGAIENNEQFF.